A single sample gave rise to the 11 T cell receptor beta chains below, sequenced in a study of response to subunit inactivated influenza vaccine. TCRdb analysed the RT-PCR reads with MiXCR anew, one entry per CDR3 protein. Found here are roughly 760,000 distinct CDR3 sequences, about 20% of them singletons; the top ten hold around 9.6%. The sequencing used PBMCs from blood, collected approximately 5 days after vaccination. The receptors were gathered from a man in his fifties who received an inactivated influenza vaccine.

This clonotype came up many times. V is TRBV5-1 and J is TRBJ2-7; D is undetermined. CDR1 is SGHRS and CDR2 is YFSETQ in the germline V gene. Trimming shortened V by 0 bases and J by 1 base, and 14 bases separated the two germline ends. This CDR3 is 16 amino acids long. In nucleotides, the CDR3 is TGCGCCAGCAGCTTGGCCATCCGGGCAACGTCCTACGAGCAGTACTTC. It specifies CASSLAIRATSYEQYF. Using reference TRBV5-1 and TRBJ2-7 for the parts outside the CDR3, the full variable domain is KAGVTQTPRYLIKTRGQQVTLSCSPISGHRSVSWYQQTPGQGLQFLFEYFSETQRNKGNFPGRFSGRQFSNSRSEMNVSTLELGDSALYLCASSLAIRATSYEQYFGPGTRLTVT.

The V and J genes are TRBV7-9 and TRBJ1-2; 8 nucleotides line up with TRBD1. CDR1 is SEHNR and CDR2 is FQNEAQ in the germline V gene (reference sequence). The CDR3 consists of 16 residues. The V segment lost 1 base and the J segment 4 bases; nucleotides outside the gene matches: 8. The CDR3 loop is CASSLGIGTGSYGYTF. CDR3 in DNA: TGTGCCAGCAGCTTAGGGATCGGGACAGGTAGCTATGGCTACACCTTC. Full variable domain (missing parts from reference TRBV7-9 and TRBJ1-2): DTGVSQNPRHKITKRGQNVTFRCDPISEHNRLYWYRQTLGQGPEFLTYFQNEAQLEKSRLLSDRFSAERPKGSFSTLEIQRTEQGDSAMYLCASSLGIGTGSYGYTFGSGTRLTVV.

This clonotype was picked up many times. The CDR3 nucleotides are TGCGCCAGCAGCTTGGGGGGACAGCACAATTCACCCCTCCACTTT. Amino acid sequence: CASSLGGQHNSPLHF. The chain links TRBV5-1 to TRBJ1-6, with TRBD1 matching over 7 bases. This CDR3 is built from 15 residues. The trim removed 0 bases at V and 7 bases at J, leaving 4 bases unmatched. Per germline, CDR1 SGHRS and CDR2 YFSETQ.

The J gene is TRBJ2-1, the V gene TRBV20-1; 11 bases map to TRBD2. This CDR3 spans 15 amino acids. J was trimmed by 2 bases and V by 1 base; bases with no gene match: 1. Germline assignment: CDR1 DFQATT and CDR2 SNEGSKA (reference sequence). CDR3: CSARVSGGAYNEQFF. The DNA for the CDR3 is TGCAGTGCTAGAGTTAGCGGGGGGGCCTACAATGAGCAGTTCTTC.

This clonotype was seen many times. V usage is TRBV4-3 and J usage is TRBJ2-7; TRBD1 aligns across 7 bases. The junction had 6 bases not matched to a gene; V was cut back by 1 base and J by 3 bases. Per the germline V gene, CDR1 is LGHNA and CDR2 is YSLEER. The CDR3 loop spans 15 amino acids. CDR3 region: CASSQAPTGIYEQYF. Written as DNA, the CDR3 is TGCGCCAGCAGCCAAGCCCCGACAGGGATCTACGAGCAGTACTTC.

As DNA, the CDR3 is TGCAGTGCTAGGGGGTGGGCGGAAGCGGGGGAGACCCAGTACTTC. Translation gives CSARGWAEAGETQYF. This chain joins TRBV20-1 and TRBJ2-5; 7 bases are shared with TRBD2. Germline trimming cut 3 bases from V and 5 bases from J; bases unmatched to any gene: 12. Germline V gives CDR1 DFQATT, CDR2 SNEGSKA (reference sequence). The CDR3 sequence is 15 residues long.

The genes are TRBV27 and TRBJ2-1, with no clear D. Trimming cost V 3 bases and J 0 bases, with 9 bases left between them. This CDR3 has 15 residues. Germline loops: CDR1 MNHEY, CDR2 SMNVEV (reference sequence). CDR3 bases: TGTGCCAGCAGTTTTTATCCCGTCTCCTACAATGAGCAGTTCTTC. As protein: CASSFYPVSYNEQFF.

This clonotype was detected a few times. This rearrangement joins TRBV27 to TRBJ1-4, with D unresolved. The germline V gene has CDR1 MNHEY and CDR2 SMNVEV (reference sequence). The CDR3 totals 12 residues. Deletions cut 2 bases from V and 8 bases from J, with 6 bases between. The CDR3, as DNA: TGTGCCAGCAGTTTAGGTTGGGAAAAACTGTTTTTT. Residues: CASSLGWEKLFF.

The rearrangement links TRBV5-1 to TRBJ2-7; 8 bases match TRBD2. The CDR3 has 13 residues. The J segment lost 12 bases and the V segment lost 4 bases, leaving 12 bases of the junction unmatched. Germline-derived CDR1 and CDR2 are SGHRS and YFSETQ. For the CDR3, the DNA is TGCGCCAGCAGCCGGGGGGGGACACCCAATTGGTACTTC. Amino acids: CASSRGGTPNWYF.

This clonotype came up many times. The V call is TRBV12-3 or TRBV12-4, the J call TRBJ2-3; 15 positions match TRBD2. The length of the CDR3 is 15 residues. Trimming at V came to 5 bases and at J to 5 bases, leaving 2 bases not matched to a gene. The CDR3: CASSRGLAGGDTQYF. The CDR3 nucleotides are TGTGCCAGCAGTAGGGGACTAGCGGGGGGAGATACGCAGTATTTT.

The V and J genes are TRBV7-9 and TRBJ2-7; possibly TRBD2 for D (6 bases). The V gene's germline CDR1 is SEHNR and CDR2 FQNEAQ (reference sequence). V was clipped by 3 bases and J by 1 base, with 13 bases between them. The CDR3 sequence is 15 residues long. CDR3 amino acids: CASSFALGRSYEQYF. Written as DNA, the CDR3 is TGTGCCAGCAGCTTCGCCTTGGGGAGGTCCTACGAGCAGTACTTC.